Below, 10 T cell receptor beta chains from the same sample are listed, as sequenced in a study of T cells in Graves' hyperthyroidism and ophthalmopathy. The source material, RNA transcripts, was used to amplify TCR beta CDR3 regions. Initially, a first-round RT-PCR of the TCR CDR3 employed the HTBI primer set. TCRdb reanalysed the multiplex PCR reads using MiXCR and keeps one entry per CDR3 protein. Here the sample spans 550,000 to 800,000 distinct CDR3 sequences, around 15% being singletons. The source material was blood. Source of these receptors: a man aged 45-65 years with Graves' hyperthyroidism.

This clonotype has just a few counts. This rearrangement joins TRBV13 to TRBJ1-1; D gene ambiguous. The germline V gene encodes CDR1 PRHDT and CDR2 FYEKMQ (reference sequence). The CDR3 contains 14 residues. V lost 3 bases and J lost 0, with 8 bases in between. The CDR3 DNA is TGTGCCAGCAGCTTTATCTCGGTGAACACTGAAGCTTTCTTT. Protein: CASSFISVNTEAFF.

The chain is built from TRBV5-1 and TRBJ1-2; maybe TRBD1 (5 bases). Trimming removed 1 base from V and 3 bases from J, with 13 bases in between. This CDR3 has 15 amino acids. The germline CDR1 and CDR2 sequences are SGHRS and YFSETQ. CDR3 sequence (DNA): TGCGCCAGCAGCTTGTGGCAGGGCCTTGACTATGGCTACACCTTC. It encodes CASSLWQGLDYGYTF. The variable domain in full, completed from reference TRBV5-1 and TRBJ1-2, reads KAGVTQTPRYLIKTRGQQVTLSCSPISGHRSVSWYQQTPGQGLQFLFEYFSETQRNKGNFPGRFSGRQFSNSRSEMNVSTLELGDSALYLCASSLWQGLDYGYTFGSGTRLTVV.

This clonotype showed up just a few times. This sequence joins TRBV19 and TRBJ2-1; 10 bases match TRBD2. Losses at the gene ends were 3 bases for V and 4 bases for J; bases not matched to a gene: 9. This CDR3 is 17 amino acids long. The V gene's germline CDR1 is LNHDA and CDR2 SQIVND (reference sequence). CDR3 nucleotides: TGTGCCAGTAGTATCGGGACTAGCGCCCTAACTTACAATGAGCAGTTCTTC. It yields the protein CASSIGTSALTYNEQFF.

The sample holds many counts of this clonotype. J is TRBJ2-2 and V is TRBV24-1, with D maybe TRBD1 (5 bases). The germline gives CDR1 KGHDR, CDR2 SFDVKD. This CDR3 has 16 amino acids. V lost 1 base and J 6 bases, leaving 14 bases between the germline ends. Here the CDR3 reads CATSDFRQYPPGELFF. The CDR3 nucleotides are TGTGCCACCAGTGATTTTAGACAGTATCCTCCCGGGGAGCTGTTTTTT.

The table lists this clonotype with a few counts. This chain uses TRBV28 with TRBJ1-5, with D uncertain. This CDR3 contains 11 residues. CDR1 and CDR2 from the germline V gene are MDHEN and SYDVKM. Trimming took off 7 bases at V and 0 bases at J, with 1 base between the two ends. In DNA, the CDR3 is TGTGCCAGCAATAGCAATCAGCCCCAGCATTTT. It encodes CASNSNQPQHF.

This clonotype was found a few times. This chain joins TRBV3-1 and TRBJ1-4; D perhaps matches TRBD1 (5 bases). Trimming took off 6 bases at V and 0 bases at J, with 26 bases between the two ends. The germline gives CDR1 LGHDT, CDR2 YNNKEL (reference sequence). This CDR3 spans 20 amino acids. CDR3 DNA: TGTGCCAGCAGTTTCGGTACCGACAGCGAAAGACTCGCAACTAATGAAAAACTGTTTTTT. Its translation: CASSFGTDSERLATNEKLFF.

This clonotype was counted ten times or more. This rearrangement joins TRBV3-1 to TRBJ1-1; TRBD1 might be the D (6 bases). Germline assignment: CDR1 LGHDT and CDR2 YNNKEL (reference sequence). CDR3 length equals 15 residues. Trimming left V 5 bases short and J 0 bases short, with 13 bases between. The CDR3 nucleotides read TGTGCCAGCAGCAAACGGGACACAGTGAACACTGAAGCTTTCTTT. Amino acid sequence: CASSKRDTVNTEAFF.

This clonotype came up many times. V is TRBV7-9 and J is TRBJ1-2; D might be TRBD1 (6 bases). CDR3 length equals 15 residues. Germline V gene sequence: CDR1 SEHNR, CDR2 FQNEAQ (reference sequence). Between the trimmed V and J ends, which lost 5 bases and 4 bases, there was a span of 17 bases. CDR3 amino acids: CASSQSGGGSYGYTF. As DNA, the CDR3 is TGTGCCAGCAGCCAAAGTGGGGGCGGGAGCTATGGCTACACCTTC.

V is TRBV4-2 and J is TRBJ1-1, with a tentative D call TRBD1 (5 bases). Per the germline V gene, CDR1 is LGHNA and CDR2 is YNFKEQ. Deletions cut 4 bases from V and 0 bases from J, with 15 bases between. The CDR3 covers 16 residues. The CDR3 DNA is TGTGCCAGCAGCCCTATTTCCAGGGCGTTGAACACTGAAGCTTTCTTT. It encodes CASSPISRALNTEAFF.

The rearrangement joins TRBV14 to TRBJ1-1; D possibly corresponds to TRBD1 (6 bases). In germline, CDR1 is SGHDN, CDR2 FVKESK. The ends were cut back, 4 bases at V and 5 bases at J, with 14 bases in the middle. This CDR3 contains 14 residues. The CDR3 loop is CASSRNNRVTEAFF. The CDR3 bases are TGTGCCAGCAGCCGTAACAACAGGGTAACTGAAGCTTTCTTT.